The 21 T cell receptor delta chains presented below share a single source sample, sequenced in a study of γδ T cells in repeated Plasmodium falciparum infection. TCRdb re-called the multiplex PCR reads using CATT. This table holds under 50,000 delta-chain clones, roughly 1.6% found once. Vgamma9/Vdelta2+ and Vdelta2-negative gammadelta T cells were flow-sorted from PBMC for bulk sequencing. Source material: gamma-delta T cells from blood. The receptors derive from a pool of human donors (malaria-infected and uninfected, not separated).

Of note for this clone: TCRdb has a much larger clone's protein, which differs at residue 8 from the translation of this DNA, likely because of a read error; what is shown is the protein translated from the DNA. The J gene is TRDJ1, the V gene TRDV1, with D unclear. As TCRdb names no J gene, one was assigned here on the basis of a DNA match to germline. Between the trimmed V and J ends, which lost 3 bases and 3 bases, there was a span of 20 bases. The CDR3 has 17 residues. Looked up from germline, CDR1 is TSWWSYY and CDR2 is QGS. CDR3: CALGDLTRGPAPDKLIF. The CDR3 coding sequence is TGTGCTCTTGGGGATCTCACAAGGGGCCCTGCACCCGATAAACTCATCTTT.

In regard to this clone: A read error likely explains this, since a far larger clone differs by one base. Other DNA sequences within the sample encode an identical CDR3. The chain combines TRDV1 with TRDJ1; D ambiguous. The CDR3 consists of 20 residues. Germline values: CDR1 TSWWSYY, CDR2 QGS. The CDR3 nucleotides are TGTGCTCTTGGGGACCAAACGTCATCGGTACTGCCTATGTACACCGATAAGCTCATCTTT. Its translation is CALGDQTSSVLPMYTDKLIF.

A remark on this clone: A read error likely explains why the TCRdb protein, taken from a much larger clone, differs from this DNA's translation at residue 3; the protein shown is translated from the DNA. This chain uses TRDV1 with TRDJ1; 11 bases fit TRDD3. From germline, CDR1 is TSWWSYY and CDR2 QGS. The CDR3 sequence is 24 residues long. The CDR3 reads CAPGNSPHILPNHWGISKADKLIF. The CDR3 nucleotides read TGTGCTCCTGGGAACTCCCCCCACATACTTCCTAACCACTGGGGGATAAGCAAGGCCGATAAACTCATCTTT.

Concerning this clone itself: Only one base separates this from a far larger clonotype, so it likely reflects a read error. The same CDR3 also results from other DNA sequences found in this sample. CDR3 coding DNA: TGTGCTCTTGGGAGGTACGAGGGGCTGGGAGACACCGATAAGCTCATCTTT. Translation: CALGRYEGLGDTDKLIF. The V gene was identified as TRDV1, while no J gene was called; the table's D gene call, TRDD3, was not cross checked with the DNA. Germline CDR1 is TSWWSYY and CDR2 is QGS. The CDR3 covers 17 residues.

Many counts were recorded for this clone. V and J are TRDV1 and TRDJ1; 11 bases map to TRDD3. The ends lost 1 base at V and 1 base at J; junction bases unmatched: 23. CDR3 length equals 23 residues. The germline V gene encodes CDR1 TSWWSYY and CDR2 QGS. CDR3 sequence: CALGERSFRLYWGIFTSTDKLIF. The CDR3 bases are TGTGCTCTTGGGGAACGCTCCTTCCGTTTGTACTGGGGGATATTCACAAGCACCGATAAACTCATCTTT.

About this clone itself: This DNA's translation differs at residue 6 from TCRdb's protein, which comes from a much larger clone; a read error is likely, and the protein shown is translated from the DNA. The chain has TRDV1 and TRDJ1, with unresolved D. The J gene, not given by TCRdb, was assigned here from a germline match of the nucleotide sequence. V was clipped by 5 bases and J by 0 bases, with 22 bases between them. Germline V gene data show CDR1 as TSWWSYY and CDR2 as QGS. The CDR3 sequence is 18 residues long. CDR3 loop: CALGNQSRPPLDTDKLIF. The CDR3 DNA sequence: TGTGCTCTTGGGAACCAGAGTCGCCCGCCCTTAGACACCGATAAACTCATCTTT.

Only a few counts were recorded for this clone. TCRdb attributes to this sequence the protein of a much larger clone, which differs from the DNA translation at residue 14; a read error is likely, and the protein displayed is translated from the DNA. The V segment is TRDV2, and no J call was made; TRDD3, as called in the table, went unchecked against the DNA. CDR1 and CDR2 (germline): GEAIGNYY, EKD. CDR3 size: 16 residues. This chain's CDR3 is CACDVLGAPYTDKPIF. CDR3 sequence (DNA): TGTGCCTGTGACGTACTGGGGGCTCCGTACACCGATAAACCCATCTTT.

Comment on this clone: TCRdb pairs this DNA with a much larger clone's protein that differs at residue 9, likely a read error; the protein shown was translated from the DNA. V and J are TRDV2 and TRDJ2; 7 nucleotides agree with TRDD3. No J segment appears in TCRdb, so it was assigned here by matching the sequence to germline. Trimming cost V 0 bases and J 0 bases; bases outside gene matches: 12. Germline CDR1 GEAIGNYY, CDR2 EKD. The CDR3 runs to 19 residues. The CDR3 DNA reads TGTGCCTGTGACACCGTCTGGCTGAGGGATACATCTTTGACAGCACAACTCTTCTTT. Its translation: CACDTVWLRDTSLTAQLFF.

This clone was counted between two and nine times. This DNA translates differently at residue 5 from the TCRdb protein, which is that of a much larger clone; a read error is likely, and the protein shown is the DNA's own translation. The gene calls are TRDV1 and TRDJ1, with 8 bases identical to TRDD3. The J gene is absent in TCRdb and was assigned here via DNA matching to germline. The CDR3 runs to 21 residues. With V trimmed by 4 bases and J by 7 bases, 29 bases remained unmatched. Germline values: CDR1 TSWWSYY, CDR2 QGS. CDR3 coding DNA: TGTGCTCTTGGGGGACTAAGAACACTACTATCTACCTCTGGGGGACGGGGTAAACTCATCTTT. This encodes CALGGLRTLLSTSGGRGKLIF.

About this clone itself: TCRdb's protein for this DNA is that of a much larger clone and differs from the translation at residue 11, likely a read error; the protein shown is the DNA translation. The CDR3 region is CAYRSCGFFIIGGLKYTDKLIF. CDR3 sequence (DNA): TGTGCTTATAGGAGCTGCGGGTTCTTTATAATTGGGGGATTGAAGTACACCGATAAACTCATCTTT. The rearrangement uses TRAV38-2/DV8 and TRDJ1; TRDD3 matches 8 bases. The J gene was missing in TCRdb and was found by matching the end of the DNA to germline. The J segment lost 0 bases and the V segment lost 1 base, leaving 23 bases of the junction unmatched. From germline, CDR1 is TSESDYY and CDR2 QEAYKQQN. This CDR3 region has 22 residues.

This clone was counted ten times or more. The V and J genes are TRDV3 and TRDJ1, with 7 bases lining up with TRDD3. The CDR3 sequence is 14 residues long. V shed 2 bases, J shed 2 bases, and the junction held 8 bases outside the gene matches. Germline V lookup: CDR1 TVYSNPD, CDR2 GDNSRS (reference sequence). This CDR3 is CAFRGIEGTDKLIF. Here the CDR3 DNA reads TGTGCCTTTCGGGGGATTGAGGGGACCGATAAACTCATCTTT.

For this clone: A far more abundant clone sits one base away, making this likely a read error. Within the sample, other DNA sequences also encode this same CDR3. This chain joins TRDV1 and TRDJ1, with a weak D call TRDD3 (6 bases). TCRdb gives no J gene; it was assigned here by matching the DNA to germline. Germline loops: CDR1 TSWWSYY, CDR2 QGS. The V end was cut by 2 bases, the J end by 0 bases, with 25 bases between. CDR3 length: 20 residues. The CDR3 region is CALGESKSRSPGEYTDKLIF. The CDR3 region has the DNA TGTGCTCTTGGGGAATCGAAATCCCGTTCGCCTGGGGAGTACACCGATAAACTCATCTTT.

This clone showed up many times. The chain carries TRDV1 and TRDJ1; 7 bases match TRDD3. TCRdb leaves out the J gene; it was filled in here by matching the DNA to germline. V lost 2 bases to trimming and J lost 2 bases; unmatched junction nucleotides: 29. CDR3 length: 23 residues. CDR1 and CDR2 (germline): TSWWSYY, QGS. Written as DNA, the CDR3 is TGTGCTCTTGGGGAAAGGGGAGCTCCCAAGGGGAACATACTGGGGATGAGGACCGATAAACTCATCTTT. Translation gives CALGERGAPKGNILGMRTDKLIF.

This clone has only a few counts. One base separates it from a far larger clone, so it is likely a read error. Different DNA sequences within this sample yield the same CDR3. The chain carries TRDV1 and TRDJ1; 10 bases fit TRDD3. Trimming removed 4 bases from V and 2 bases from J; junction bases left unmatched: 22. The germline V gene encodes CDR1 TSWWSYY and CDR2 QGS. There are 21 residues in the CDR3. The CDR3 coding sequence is TGTGCTCTTGGGGGTCTGAGGTCCTACAAGCTACTGGGGGATGTAACCGATAAACTCATCTTT. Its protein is CALGGLRSYKLLGDVTDKLIF.

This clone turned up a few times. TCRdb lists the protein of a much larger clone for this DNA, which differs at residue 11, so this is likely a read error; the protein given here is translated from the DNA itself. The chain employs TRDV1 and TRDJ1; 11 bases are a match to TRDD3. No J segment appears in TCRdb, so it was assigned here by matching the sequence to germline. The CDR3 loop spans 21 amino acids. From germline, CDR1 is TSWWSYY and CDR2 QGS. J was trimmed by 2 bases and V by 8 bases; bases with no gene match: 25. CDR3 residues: CALKCIFPGILWGIPTDKLIF. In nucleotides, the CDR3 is TGTGCTCTTAAATGTATCTTCCCTGGTATCCTCTGGGGGATACCTACCGATAAACTCATCTTT.

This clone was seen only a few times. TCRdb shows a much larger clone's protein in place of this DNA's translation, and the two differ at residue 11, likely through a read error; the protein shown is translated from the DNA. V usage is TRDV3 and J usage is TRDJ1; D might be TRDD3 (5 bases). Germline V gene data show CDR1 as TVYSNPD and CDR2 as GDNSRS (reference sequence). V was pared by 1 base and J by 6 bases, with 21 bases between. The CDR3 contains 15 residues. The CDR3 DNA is TGTGCCTTTATTGCGGGGGTCTGGAGAAGCAATAAACTCATCTTT. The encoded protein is CAFIAGVWRSNKLIF.

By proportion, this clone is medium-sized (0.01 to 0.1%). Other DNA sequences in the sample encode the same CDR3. CDR3 sequence (DNA): TGTGCTCTTGGGGACCTACGGCCTTCCCGAACCTACTGGGGGTCTCCCCGCGTGAACACCGATAAACTCATCTTT. It encodes CALGDLRPSRTYWGSPRVNTDKLIF. The chain carries TRDV1 and TRDJ1; 8 positions match TRDD3. V shed 3 bases, J shed 0 bases, and the junction held 33 bases outside the gene matches. Germline CDR1 and CDR2: TSWWSYY and QGS. This CDR3 comprises 25 residues.

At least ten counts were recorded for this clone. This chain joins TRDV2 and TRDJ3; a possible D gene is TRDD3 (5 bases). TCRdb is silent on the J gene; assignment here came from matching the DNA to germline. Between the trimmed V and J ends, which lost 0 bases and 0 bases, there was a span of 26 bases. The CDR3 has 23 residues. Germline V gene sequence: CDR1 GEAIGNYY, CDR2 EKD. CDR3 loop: CACDTFPERTDTESSWDTRQMFF. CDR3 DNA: TGTGCCTGTGACACCTTCCCCGAGAGAACAGATACCGAAAGCTCCTGGGACACCCGACAGATGTTTTTC.

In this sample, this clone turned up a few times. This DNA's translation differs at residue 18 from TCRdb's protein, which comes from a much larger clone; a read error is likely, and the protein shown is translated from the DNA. CDR3 sequence (DNA): TGTGCTCTTGGGCCTTTCCTCTCCTCCGTACGAGTTTCTTACACCGATAAATTCATCTTT. Its translation is CALGPFLSSVRVSYTDKFIF. The V gene call reads TRDV1; no J gene was called. CDR3 length equals 20 residues. Germline loops: CDR1 TSWWSYY, CDR2 QGS.

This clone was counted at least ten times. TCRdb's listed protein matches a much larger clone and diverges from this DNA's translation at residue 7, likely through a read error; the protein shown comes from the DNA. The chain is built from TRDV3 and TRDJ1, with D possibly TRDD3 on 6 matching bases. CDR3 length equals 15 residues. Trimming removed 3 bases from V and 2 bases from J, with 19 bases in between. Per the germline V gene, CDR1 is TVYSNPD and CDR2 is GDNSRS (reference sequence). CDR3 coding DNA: TGTGCCTTGCCGGCGGGGATCAAGGGGACCGATAAACTCATCTTT. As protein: CALPAGIKGTDKLIF.

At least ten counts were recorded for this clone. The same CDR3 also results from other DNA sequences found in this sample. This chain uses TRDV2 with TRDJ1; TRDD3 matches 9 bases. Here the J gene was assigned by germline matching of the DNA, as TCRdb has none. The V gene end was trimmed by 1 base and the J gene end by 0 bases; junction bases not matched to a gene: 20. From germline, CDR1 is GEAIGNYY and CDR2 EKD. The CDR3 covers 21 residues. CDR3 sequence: CACDTLRTGDTSKPYTDKLIF. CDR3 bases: TGTGCCTGTGACACGCTAAGAACTGGGGATACGAGTAAACCGTACACCGATAAACTCATCTTT.